This T cell receptor beta chain stems from a study of shared clonotypes between healthy human individuals. The V gene's germline CDR1 is WNHNN and CDR2 SYGVQD (reference sequence). Losses at the gene ends were 3 bases for V and 4 bases for J; bases not matched to a gene: 7. CDR3 length equals 16 residues. This clone was found once. Each replicate PCR on the sorted subsets used about 220 ng DNA (around 30,000 T cell genomes). Some clones are missing from TCRdb's copy, which holds only in-frame ones; the method was immunoSEQ multiplex PCR. The sample consists of hundreds of thousands of clones, around 67% of them appearing once.

The rearrangement joins TRBV10-1 to TRBJ2-2; 8 bases map to TRBD1. Sequencing was performed on memory CD4+ T cells sorted from blood. Subset described: CD45RA-negative fraction. The source is a woman under 40 in good health. The DNA for the CDR3 is TGCGCCAGCAGTGAAACAGGGGGAACGAGCACCGGGGAGCTGTTTTTT. The encoded protein is CASSETGGTSTGELFF.